Each of the 22 T cell receptor beta chains below was sequenced from the same sample in a study of OX40 agonist ivuxolimab in advanced cancers. The protocol was immunoSEQ multiplex PCR, while the TCRdb copy is restricted to in-frame clones and leaves out a portion. The data hold roughly 12,000 clones, with 80% to 90% observed a single time. This material consisted of CD4+ or CD8+ T cells sorted from blood, taken in a trial of the OX40 agonist ivuxolimab. Every receptor here comes from an adult with an advanced solid tumor such as melanoma, head and neck, liver or kidney cancer.

In this sample, this clone turned up once. One end of the junction fails to match germline, which may point to a read error. The chain recombines TRBV4-2 with TRBJ2-2; TRBD1 or TRBD2 may be the D gene (5 bases each). The germline V gene has CDR1 LGHNA and CDR2 YNFKEQ. The CDR3 has 14 residues. Here the CDR3 reads CASSQDLGTGELLF. In DNA, the CDR3 is TGTGCCAGCAGCCAAGACTTAGGGACCGGGGAGCTGCTTTTT.

The genes are TRBV25-1 and TRBJ2-1; TRBD2 matches 9 bases. Trimming took 3 bases from V and 5 from J; bases not matched to a gene: 2. The germline V gene has CDR1 MGHDK and CDR2 SYGVNS. This CDR3 contains 14 residues. The CDR3 sequence is CASSETSGNNEQFF. CDR3 DNA: TGTGCCAGCAGTGAGACTAGCGGAAACAATGAGCAGTTCTTC.

This chain connects TRBV30 to TRBJ2-7; 7 nucleotides match TRBD1. In germline, CDR1 is GTSNPN, CDR2 SVGIG (reference sequence). The CDR3 totals 12 residues. With V trimmed by 1 base and J by 4 bases, 1 base remained unmatched. This CDR3 is CAWSGTGYEQYF. CDR3 DNA: TGTGCCTGGAGTGGGACAGGTTACGAGCAGTACTTC.

V and J are TRBV6-1 and TRBJ2-7; D gene ambiguous. The CDR3 loop spans 12 amino acids. Trimming took 4 bases from V and 4 from J, leaving 8 bases between them. CDR1 is MNHNS, CDR2 SASEGT, per germline. The CDR3 region is CASSGDRYEQYF. The CDR3 DNA reads as TGTGCCAGCAGTGGTGACCGATACGAGCAGTACTTC.

The chain links TRBV13 to TRBJ2-1; perhaps TRBD1 as D (5 bases). Germline assignment: CDR1 PRHDT and CDR2 FYEKMQ (reference sequence). The germline V and J ends were trimmed by 2 bases and 8 bases, with 16 bases remaining between them. The CDR3 is 15 residues long. DNA for the CDR3: TGTGCCAGCAGCTTATCCTTCGGTGACAGCGATGAGCAGTTCTTC. Encoded protein: CASSLSFGDSDEQFF.

This chain links TRBV4-2 with TRBJ2-7; no clear D. The V gene's germline CDR1 is LGHNA and CDR2 YNFKEQ. The CDR3 totals 16 residues. Trimming removed 0 bases from V and 2 bases from J, with 14 bases in between. The CDR3 reads CASSQEKTPSAYEQYF. CDR3 nucleotides: TGTGCCAGCAGCCAAGAGAAAACTCCCTCAGCCTACGAGCAGTACTTC.

There are a few counts of this clone. The rearrangement links TRBV9 to TRBJ1-5; D perhaps matches TRBD1 (6 bases). The CDR3 is 15 residues long. Between the trimmed V and J ends, which lost 3 bases and 0 bases, there was a span of 10 bases. CDR1 is SGDLS and CDR2 is YYNGEE in the germline V gene. CDR3: CASSGGQNSNQPQHF. The CDR3 coding sequence is TGTGCCAGCAGCGGCGGACAGAATAGCAATCAGCCCCAGCATTTT.

The chain joins TRBV19 to TRBJ1-1; TRBD1 matches 7 bases. The V segment lost 9 bases and the J segment 4 bases; nucleotides outside the gene matches: 8. CDR3 size: 13 residues. Per germline, CDR1 LNHDA and CDR2 SQIVND (reference sequence). Here the CDR3 reads CASRQGGITEAFF. As DNA, the CDR3 is TGTGCCAGCAGACAGGGCGGAATCACTGAAGCTTTCTTT.

The chain couples TRBV10-3 to TRBJ2-3; 7 nucleotides match TRBD1. Germline CDR1 is ENHRY and CDR2 is SYGVKD. Trimming removed 8 bases from V and 4 bases from J; junction bases left unmatched: 6. The CDR3 is made up of 13 amino acids. CDR3 region: CAISRGPPDTQYF. CDR3 bases: TGTGCCATCTCGAGGGGGCCGCCAGATACGCAGTATTTT.

V usage is TRBV7-9 and J usage is TRBJ2-1, with D tentatively TRBD1 (5 bases). The CDR3 has 15 amino acids. Per the germline V gene, CDR1 is SEHNR and CDR2 is FQNEAQ (reference sequence). Trimming cost V 1 base and J 8 bases, with 15 bases left between them. In nucleotides, the CDR3 is TGTGCCAGCAGCTTAGTTGCAGGGCCAGAGGATGAGCAGTTCTTC. As protein: CASSLVAGPEDEQFF. Full variable domain (missing parts from reference TRBV7-9 and TRBJ2-1): DTGVSQNPRHKITKRGQNVTFRCDPISEHNRLYWYRQTLGQGPEFLTYFQNEAQLEKSRLLSDRFSAERPKGSFSTLEIQRTEQGDSAMYLCASSLVAGPEDEQFFGPGTRLTVL.

This clone was detected a few times. The chain recombines TRBV6-6 with TRBJ2-7, with D perhaps matching TRBD1 or TRBD2 (5 bases each). Looked up from germline, CDR1 is MNHNY and CDR2 is SVGAGI (reference sequence). V was cut by 6 bases and J by 1 base, with 13 bases left in between. CDR3 length: 14 residues. The CDR3, as DNA: TGTGCCAGCAGGGGGATCGGGGCTTCCTACGAGCAGTACTTC. Protein: CASRGIGASYEQYF.

The V gene is TRBV10-2, the J gene TRBJ2-5; TRBD1 aligns across 7 bases. This CDR3 comprises 15 residues. CDR1 and CDR2 (germline): WSHSY, SAAADI. V shed 4 bases and J 9 bases; nucleotides not matched to a gene: 14. Here the CDR3 reads CASSVETGDVFPQYF. In DNA form, the CDR3 reads TGCGCCAGCAGTGTGGAAACAGGGGATGTGTTTCCCCAGTACTTC.

The chain couples TRBV13 to TRBJ2-5, with D perhaps TRBD1 (6 bases). CDR1 is PRHDT and CDR2 is FYEKMQ in the germline V gene (reference sequence). This CDR3 is 16 amino acids long. The V end was cut by 4 bases, the J end by 3 bases, with 18 bases between. CDR3 in DNA: TGTGCCAGCAGCTCTCCCCTCGGGACACAAAAAGAGACCCAGTACTTC. This translates into CASSSPLGTQKETQYF.

V and J are TRBV5-1 and TRBJ2-5, with a tentative D call TRBD1 (6 bases). CDR1 and CDR2 from the germline V gene are SGHRS and YFSETQ. The V gene lost 0 bases and the J gene lost 5 bases, with 17 bases spanning the gap. The CDR3 extends over 16 amino acids. The CDR3, as DNA: TGCGCCAGCAGCTTGGTCCGTGACAGGTTTTTGGAGACCCAGTACTTC. It is translated as CASSLVRDRFLETQYF.

The chain has TRBV4-2 and TRBJ2-7, with D possibly TRBD2 on 6 matching bases. The ends were cut back, 2 bases at V and 4 bases at J, with 12 bases in the middle. Germline V gene sequence: CDR1 LGHNA, CDR2 YNFKEQ. CDR3 length: 14 amino acids. The CDR3 region has the DNA TGTGCCAGCAGCCAATTGGAGGGAAGGTACGAGCAGTACTTC. Protein sequence: CASSQLEGRYEQYF.

This clone was seen more than once but under ten times. The CDR3 nucleotides are TGCGCCAGCAGCTTGGATGGGACTGAAGCTTTCTTT. As protein: CASSLDGTEAFF. The chain recombines TRBV5-1 with TRBJ1-1; the D is unclear. This CDR3 has 12 amino acids. Germline CDR1 reads SGHRS; CDR2 reads YFSETQ. Trimming stripped 0 bases from V and 5 bases from J, with 5 bases between.

V usage is TRBV7-3 and J usage is TRBJ2-1, with 8 bases lining up with TRBD2. CDR1 and CDR2 (germline): SGHTA, FQGTGA. V shed 1 base and J 6 bases; nucleotides not matched to a gene: 5. CDR3 size: 15 residues. The DNA for the CDR3 is TGTGCCAGCAGCTTAATCGGGACTAGTAGCAATGAGCAGTTCTTC. Protein sequence: CASSLIGTSSNEQFF.

The chain has TRBV5-1 and TRBJ1-3; perhaps TRBD1 as D (6 bases). This CDR3 has 15 residues. V was clipped by 0 bases and J by 4 bases, with 11 bases between them. Per germline, CDR1 SGHRS and CDR2 YFSETQ. The CDR3 DNA is TGCGCCAGCAGCTTGGATCCAGGGGCCGGAAACACCATATATTTT. The encoded protein is CASSLDPGAGNTIYF.

This chain connects TRBV5-5 to TRBJ2-7; D tentatively reads TRBD1 or TRBD2 (5 bases each). This CDR3 has 16 amino acids. Germline CDR1 and CDR2: SGHKS and YYEKEE (reference sequence). V gave up 3 bases and J gave up 3 bases, with 19 bases separating them. The CDR3 sequence is CASSYAVGQGDYEQYF. In DNA, the CDR3 is TGTGCCAGCAGCTACGCGGTCGGGCAGGGAGACTACGAGCAGTACTTC.

This clone ranks as medium-sized. This chain joins TRBV4-1 and TRBJ2-5; D might be TRBD1 (6 bases). Trimming left V 3 bases short and J 1 base short, with 12 bases between. This CDR3 spans 15 amino acids. Germline CDR1 and CDR2: MGHRA and YSYEKL. The CDR3 coding sequence is TGCGCCAGCAGCCATATGACAGGAATCCAAGAGACCCAGTACTTC. This translates into CASSHMTGIQETQYF.

The chain combines TRBV29-1 with TRBJ2-1; TRBD1 matches 8 bases. The CDR3 totals 13 residues. Trimming cost V 6 bases and J 2 bases; bases outside gene matches: 3. CDR1 and CDR2 from the germline V gene are SQVTM and ANQGSEA. This chain's CDR3 is CSVAGGTYNEQFF. DNA of the CDR3: TGCAGCGTCGCAGGGGGCACCTACAATGAGCAGTTCTTC.

The chain uses TRBV6-1 and TRBJ2-6, with D maybe TRBD1 (5 bases). V lost 0 bases to trimming and J lost 3 bases, with 9 bases between them. The CDR3 contains 16 residues. Germline CDR1 and CDR2: MNHNS and SASEGT. CDR3 region: CASSEAGPGGANVLTF. CDR3 DNA sequence: TGTGCCAGCAGTGAAGCGGGGCCGGGTGGGGCCAACGTCCTGACTTTC.